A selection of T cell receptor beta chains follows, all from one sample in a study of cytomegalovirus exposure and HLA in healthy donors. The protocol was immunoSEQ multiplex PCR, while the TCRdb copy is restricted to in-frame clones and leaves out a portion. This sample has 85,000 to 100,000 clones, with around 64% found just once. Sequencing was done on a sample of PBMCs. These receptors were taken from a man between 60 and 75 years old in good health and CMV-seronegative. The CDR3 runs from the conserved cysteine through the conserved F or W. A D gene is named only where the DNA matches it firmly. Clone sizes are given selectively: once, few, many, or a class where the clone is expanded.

CASSAGTANTEAFF	TGTGCCAGCAGTGCGGGGACAGCGAACACTGAAGCTTTCTTT	few	TRBJ1-1	TRBD1	14	TRBV2
CASSGGPGTPANYGYTF	TGTGCCAGCAGCGGAGGTCCCGGGACACCCGCTAACTATGGCTACACCTTC	.	TRBJ1-2	.	17	TRBV9
CASSGHTNTGELFF	TGTGCCAGCAGCGGACATACGAACACCGGGGAGCTGTTTTTT	few	TRBJ2-2	.	14	TRBV5-5
CASSSSGVGQFF	TGTGCCAGCAGTTCCAGCGGGGTGGGGCAGTTCTTC	.	TRBJ2-1	TRBD2	12	TRBV28
CASSLGASGEYNEQFF	TGCGCCAGCAGCTTAGGCGCTAGCGGGGAATACAATGAGCAGTTCTTC	.	TRBJ2-1	TRBD2	16	TRBV5-1
CASSYLGLAYEQYF	TGTGCCAGCAGTTACCTGGGACTAGCGTACGAGCAGTACTTC	.	TRBJ2-7	TRBD2	14	TRBV6-6
CASSPSGGAYEQYF	TGTGCCAGCAGCCCTAGCGGGGGGGCCTACGAGCAGTACTTC	.	TRBJ2-7	TRBD2	14	TRBV28
CASGQGGNTIYF	TGTGCCAGCGGGCAGGGTGGAAACACCATATATTTT	.	TRBJ1-3	.	12	TRBV2
CASSSPGGSYNEQFF	TGTGCCAGCAGTTCCCCGGGGGGCTCCTACAATGAGCAGTTCTTC	few	TRBJ2-1	TRBD2	15	TRBV28
CASSPPNQAGEKLFF	TGTGCCAGCTCACCACCGAACCAGGCAGGAGAAAAACTGTTTTTT	.	TRBJ1-4	.	15	TRBV18
CASSWTGSYGYTF	TGTGCCAGCAGTTGGACAGGTTCTTATGGCTACACCTTC	.	TRBJ1-2	TRBD1	13	TRBV6-5
CASSLASLNQPQHF	TGTGCCAGCAGTTTGGCCAGTCTCAATCAGCCCCAGCATTTT	few	TRBJ1-5	.	14	TRBV28
CASGGGGAGGELFF	TGCGCCAGCGGCGGCGGGGGGGCCGGTGGGGAGCTGTTTTTT	.	TRBJ2-2	TRBD2	14	TRBV5-1
CASSRTPRTDTQYF	TGTGCCAGCAGCCGGACACCGCGCACAGATACGCAGTATTTT	.	TRBJ2-3	.	14	TRBV28
CATSNRDRVYEQYF	TGTGCCACCAGCAACCGGGACAGGGTATACGAGCAGTACTTC	once	TRBJ2-7	TRBD1	14	TRBV15
CASSLRLAPDTQYF	TGTGCCAGCAGCTTAAGACTAGCCCCAGATACGCAGTATTTT	.	TRBJ2-3	TRBD2	14	TRBV5-4
CASSERGWTEAFF	TGTGCCAGCAGTGAACGCGGTTGGACTGAAGCTTTCTTT	.	TRBJ1-1	.	13	TRBV6-5
CASSQLAGYEQYF	TGCGCCAGCAGCCAACTAGCGGGGTACGAGCAGTACTTC	.	TRBJ2-7	TRBD2	13	TRBV4-1
CASSWDRGGGELFF	TGTGCCAGCAGCTGGGACAGGGGCGGCGGGGAGCTGTTTTTT	.	TRBJ2-2	TRBD1	14	TRBV5-8
CASTRGGSYEQYF	TGCGCCAGCACCCGGGGAGGGTCCTACGAGCAGTACTTC	few	TRBJ2-7	TRBD2	13	TRBV5-1
CASSGADRGNYGYTF	TGTGCCAGCAGCGGAGCTGACAGGGGGAACTATGGCTACACCTTC	.	TRBJ1-2	TRBD1	15	TRBV9
CASSPVLGTSGVYF	TGCGCCAGCAGCCCTGTGCTGGGAACTAGCGGAGTGTATTTT	few	TRBJ2-3	TRBD2	14	TRBV4-1
CASSPLRGSSYNEQFF	TGTGCCAGCAGCCCATTACGGGGAAGCTCCTACAATGAGCAGTTCTTC	.	TRBJ2-1	.	16	TRBV14
CASSEVVTGELFF	TGTGCCAGCAGTGAAGTCGTCACCGGGGAGCTGTTTTTT	once	TRBJ2-2	.	13	TRBV2
CASGGLGKETQYF	TGTGCTAGTGGAGGACTAGGTAAAGAGACCCAGTACTTC	.	TRBJ2-5	TRBD2	13	TRBV12-5
CASSLWSSYNEQFF	TGTGCCAGCAGCTTGTGGAGCTCCTACAATGAGCAGTTCTTC	few	TRBJ2-1	.	14	TRBV5-6
CASSLSDGAYEQYF	TGTGCCAGCAGCTTGAGCGACGGTGCCTACGAGCAGTACTTC	once	TRBJ2-7	.	14	TRBV5-4
CASSLFTPDRAGNQPQHF	TGTGCCAGCAGTTTATTCACTCCGGACAGGGCCGGCAATCAGCCCCAGCATTTT	.	TRBJ1-5	TRBD1	18	TRBV27
CASSLMAGQETQYF	TGTGCCAGCAGCTTGATGGCAGGACAAGAGACCCAGTACTTC	.	TRBJ2-5	.	14	TRBV7-3
CASSVDRGLNTEAFF	TGTGCCAGCAGCGTCGACAGGGGCCTTAACACTGAAGCTTTCTTT	few	TRBJ1-1	TRBD1	15	TRBV7-9
CASSLVPENTEAFF	TGCGCCAGCAGCTTGGTCCCAGAGAACACTGAAGCTTTCTTT	.	TRBJ1-1	.	14	TRBV5-1
CSSSFPGLAGTDTQYF	TGTTCCAGCAGCTTCCCCGGTCTAGCGGGAACAGATACGCAGTATTTT	few	TRBJ2-3	TRBD2	16	TRBV7-9
CASSILSGNEQYF	TGTGCCAGTAGTATTTTATCGGGGAACGAGCAGTACTTC	few	TRBJ2-7	.	13	TRBV19
CASSSQPGGDTEAFF	TGCGCCAGCAGCTCTCAACCCGGGGGTGACACTGAAGCTTTCTTT	.	TRBJ1-1	.	15	TRBV5-1
CASSPLAGDTDTQYF	TGTGCCAGCAGTCCTCTCGCGGGGGACACAGATACGCAGTATTTT	.	TRBJ2-3	TRBD2	15	TRBV6-1
CASSEGRGAGNEQFF	TGTGCCAGCAGCGAGGGCAGGGGCGCCGGGAATGAGCAGTTCTTC	.	TRBJ2-1	.	15	TRBV9
CASSPNVLAATNEKLFF	TGTGCCAGCTCACCCAACGTACTAGCCGCAACTAATGAAAAACTGTTTTTT	.	TRBJ1-4	.	17	TRBV18
CASSLGQGLAYTF	TGTGCCAGCAGCTTAGGGCAGGGATTGGCCTACACCTTC	few	TRBJ1-2	.	13	TRBV13
CASSPSQETQYF	TGTGCCAGCAGTCCCTCTCAAGAGACCCAGTACTTC	.	TRBJ2-5	.	12	TRBV2
CASTVSGGGTGELFF	TGTGCCAGCACCGTTAGCGGGGGGGGCACCGGGGAGCTGTTTTTT	.	TRBJ2-2	TRBD2	15	TRBV5-6
CASRNGFNEQFF	TGTGCCAGCAGAAACGGGTTCAATGAGCAGTTCTTC	few	TRBJ2-1	.	12	TRBV6-1
CASSLVGGTLLEQYF	TGTGCCAGCAGCTTGGTGGGGGGTACCCTCTTAGAGCAGTACTTC	.	TRBJ2-7	.	15	TRBV5-6
CASSERGWTEAFF	TGTGCCAGCAGTGAACGCGGTTGGACTGAAGCTTTCTTT	few	TRBJ1-1	.	13	TRBV6-1
CASGQGAYSGAFF	TGTGCCAGCGGACAGGGGGCGTATTCTGGAGCTTTCTTT	.	TRBJ1-1	TRBD1	13	TRBV28
CASSYSFPSSYEQYF	TGTGCCAGCAGTTACTCGTTCCCATCCTCCTACGAGCAGTACTTC	.	TRBJ2-7	.	15	TRBV6-5
CASRGTGVSQFF	TGTGCCAGCAGAGGGACAGGGGTCTCGCAGTTCTTC	.	TRBJ2-1	TRBD1	12	TRBV6-5
CASSLAGTRVNEQFF	TGTGCCAGCAGCTTGGCCGGGACTAGGGTCAATGAGCAGTTCTTC	few	TRBJ2-1	TRBD2	15	TRBV5-4
CASSTPTGALQETQYF	TGCGCCAGCAGCACACCCACAGGGGCGTTACAAGAGACCCAGTACTTC	.	TRBJ2-5	TRBD1	16	TRBV5-1
CASSENQGAYEQYF	TGCGCCAGCAGTGAGAACCAGGGGGCCTACGAGCAGTACTTC	few	TRBJ2-7	TRBD1	14	TRBV10-2